This T cell receptor beta chain was found in a study of T cells in Graves' hyperthyroidism and ophthalmopathy. This clonotype has just a few counts. The CDR3 sequence is 14 residues long. Germline CDR1 and CDR2: MGHDK and SYGVNS. V shed 4 bases, J shed 6 bases, and the junction held 8 bases outside the gene matches. TCR beta CDR3 regions were amplified from RNA transcripts. Carried out on the TCR CDR3, a first-round RT-PCR used the HTBI primer set. Using its own MiXCR run on the multiplex PCR reads, TCRdb lists one record per CDR3 protein. The sample contains around 600,000 distinct CDR3 sequences, 16% of which appear only once. Criteria for exclusion of patients were uncontrolled infection, other autoimmune disease, pregnancy or lactation.

This receptor was taken from a woman aged 40 to 49 with Graves' ophthalmopathy. The rearrangement links TRBV25-1 to TRBJ1-2; 7 bases are a match to TRBD1. The sample was blood. The CDR3 here is CASSAPRGQDGYTF. The CDR3 DNA is TGTGCCAGCAGTGCGCCGAGGGGGCAGGATGGCTACACCTTC.